This T cell receptor beta chain was observed in a study of blood T cells in healthy people across ages. The second PCR ran about 6 to 11 cycles with a sample-barcoded 5' primer and J-beta primers. TCRdb redid the calling of the 5' RACE reads with MiXCR, one entry per CDR3 protein. This table has about 640,000 distinct CDR3 sequences, under 70% appearing once. Whenever a sample was processed, at least 7 million PBMCs were isolated. The CDR3 has 14 amino acids. CDR1 DFQATT and CDR2 SNEGSKA come from the germline V gene (reference sequence). V gave up 3 bases and J gave up 7 bases, with 15 bases separating them.

The chain employs TRBV20-1 and TRBJ1-4; TRBD1 is a possible D gene (6 bases). The TCR sequence derives from a man in his 60s in good health. Specimen: blood. The CDR3 DNA reads as TGCAGTGCTAGTAGGTCGGGGGGCCGTGAAAAACTGTTTTTT. Residues: CSASRSGGREKLFF.